Detailed here is one T cell receptor (beta chain). This clonotype was picked up many times. Which antigen it targets is not known. No qualities accompany the bases; no much larger clone lies one base away. Relative to germline, V is missing 1 base and J is missing 6 bases, with 16 bases of the junction outside any gene match. Looking up the germline V gene yields CDR1 SGDLS and CDR2 YYNGEE. The CDR3 measures 18 amino acids from cysteine to phenylalanine. Only the CDR3 DNA is retained, 54 bases long and in frame from the first base. The data were produced on an Illumina HiSeq 2500. Quantitative 5'-RACE with molecular barcodes was used to prepare TCR beta libraries. Per the authors' processing: To identify disease-linked TCR variants, a new computational method was used, one built on a probabilistic model of VDJ rearrangement. TCRdb itself trimmed the public reads at Q25 with fastp, ran MiXCR and retained productive beta chains. Entries that share a CDR3 protein sequence are merged under the most common genes and DNA. The V and J calls come from TCRdb's annotation, not from the publication. Within this sample are 250,000 to 350,000 distinct CDR3 sequences, with about 19% of them counted one time only. 7.8% of the sample lies in the top ten.

This record belongs to a study of CD8 T cells in ankylosing spondylitis (dated by TCRdb to 2016 to 2017). Study-wide context: The study set out to find disease-linked TCR variants by profiling T cell receptor beta repertoires in ankylosing spondylitis patients and healthy donors. The full study cohort was made up of about 24 ankylosing spondylitis patients and 108 healthy donors. Peripheral blood was sampled, and synovial fluid was also collected from ankylosing spondylitis patients. Overall study results and their limits: The disease-linked clones were reported as significantly enriched in matched synovial fluid samples from ankylosing spondylitis patients. A TCR beta motif of roughly 8 highly homologous amino acid variants appeared characteristic of blood from ankylosing spondylitis patients. The disease-linked clones had a CD8+ phenotype and were found at relatively low frequencies in peripheral blood. Some motif variants had previously been reported in the synovial fluid and blood of reactive arthritis patients, which suggests shared mechanisms of disease initiation.

The sequence derives from a male donor with ankylosing spondylitis or in good health (not recorded which). This chain joins TRBV9 to TRBJ2-3, with 8 junctional bases fitting TRBD2. Sequenced sample: blood, either unsorted or a sorted T cell fraction (not recorded which). In nucleotide form, the sequence is TGTGCCAGCAGCGTAACGTTTGAAGGCGGGGGGTATTCGGATACGCAGTATTTT. The resulting protein is CASSVTFEGGGYSDTQYF. Reference TRBV9 and TRBJ2-3 genes cover what lies past the CDR3, so the full variable domain is DSGVTQTPKHLITATGQRVTLRCSPRSGDLSVYWYQQSLDQGLQFLIQYYNGEERAKGNILERFSAQQFPDLHSELNLSSLELGDSALYFCASSVTFEGGGYSDTQYFGPGTRLTVL.